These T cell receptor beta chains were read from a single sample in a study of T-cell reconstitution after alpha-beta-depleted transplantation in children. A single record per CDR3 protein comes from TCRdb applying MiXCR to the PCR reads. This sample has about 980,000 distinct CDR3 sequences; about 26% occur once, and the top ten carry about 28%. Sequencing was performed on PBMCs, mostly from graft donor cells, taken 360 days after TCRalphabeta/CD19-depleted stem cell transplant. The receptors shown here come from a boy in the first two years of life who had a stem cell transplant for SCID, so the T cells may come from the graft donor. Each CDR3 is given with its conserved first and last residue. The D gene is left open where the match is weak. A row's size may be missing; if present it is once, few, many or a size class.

TGCAGCGTTGTCCTAGACGGCAGGGGGCAAGAGACCCAGTACTTC CSVVLDGRGQETQYF TRBJ2-5 TRBD1 TRBV29-1 many
TGTGCCAGCAGCCAAGATGGTCACGTCTACAATGAGCAGTTCTTC CASSQDGHVYNEQFF TRBJ2-1 NA TRBV4-2 few
TGCGCCAGCAGCTTGTATGCGAACACCGGGGAGCTGTTTTTT CASSLYANTGELFF TRBJ2-2 NA TRBV5-1 few
TGTGCCAGCGGTCTCCACGAGCAGTACTTC CASGLHEQYF TRBJ2-7 NA TRBV6-6 NA
TGTGCCAGCAGCTTAGTTAGAACAGGGGGCCAAGAGACCCAGTACTTC CASSLVRTGGQETQYF TRBJ2-5 TRBD1 TRBV7-2 few
TGTGCCAGCAACCTAGGGAAAGAGCAAGAGACCCAGTACTTC CASNLGKEQETQYF TRBJ2-5 NA TRBV21-1 many
TGCAGTGCCCCACTGAACACTGAAGCTTTCTTT CSAPLNTEAFF TRBJ1-1 NA TRBV20-1 many
TGTGCCAGCAGTTTTTCAGCCCTCTATGGCTACACCTTC CASSFSALYGYTF TRBJ1-2 NA TRBV27 NA
TGTGCCACCAGCAGAGGACGTACCGGGACAGGGGGAAGCAATGAGCAGTTCTTC CATSRGRTGTGGSNEQFF TRBJ2-1 TRBD1 TRBV15 few
TGTGCCAGCAGGGACCTCGGGACAGCAACCTACGAGCAGTACTTC CASRDLGTATYEQYF TRBJ2-7 TRBD1 TRBV28 NA
TGCAGTGCTAGACCCCTCCGATACGGGGAGCAGTTCTTC CSARPLRYGEQFF TRBJ2-1 NA TRBV20-1 few
TGTGCCAGCAGCCCCTGGAAAACAGGGGCTGGGTCACCCCTCCACTTT CASSPWKTGAGSPLHF TRBJ1-6 TRBD1 TRBV12-3/TRBV12-4 few
TGCAGCGTGTCGTACAAAGAGACCCAGTACTTC CSVSYKETQYF TRBJ2-5 NA TRBV29-1 NA
TGCGCCAGCAGCCAGAGGGTGGGGGGCGTAGAGACCCAGTACTTC CASSQRVGGVETQYF TRBJ2-5 NA TRBV4-1 NA
TGCAGTGGCACGGGGGTCTATGGCTACACCTTC CSGTGVYGYTF TRBJ1-2 NA TRBV20-1 NA
TGCGCCAGCAGCTTGGGTAGTAGCGGGTATTCCTACGAGCAGTACTTC CASSLGSSGYSYEQYF TRBJ2-7 TRBD2 TRBV5-1 NA
TGCGCCAGCAGCTTGGAAGACAGTTACGGGGAGCTGTTTTTT CASSLEDSYGELFF TRBJ2-2 NA TRBV5-1 few
TGTGCCACCAGAGGGACAGGGGTCACAGATACGCAGTATTTT CATRGTGVTDTQYF TRBJ2-3 TRBD1 TRBV24-1 NA
TGTGCCAGCAGCCTCCAGGGGCGGGCGGAGACCCAGTACTTC CASSLQGRAETQYF TRBJ2-5 NA TRBV7-3 NA
TGTGCCAGCCAAACAGCCGGGACAGGCGATCGGTATGAGCAGTTCTTC CASQTAGTGDRYEQFF TRBJ2-1 TRBD1 TRBV6-2/TRBV6-3 NA
TGTGCCAGCAGCCACAGGGGGGCTGAGCAGTTCTTC CASSHRGAEQFF TRBJ2-1 NA TRBV14 NA
TGTGCCAGCAGTTTGGGACTAGCGGGGGTGACACAAGAGACCCAGTACTTC CASSLGLAGVTQETQYF TRBJ2-5 TRBD2 TRBV12-3/TRBV12-4 few
TGCAGTGCCCGAAAGACTAGCGTAATCAATGAGCAGTTCTTC CSARKTSVINEQFF TRBJ2-1 TRBD2 TRBV20-1 few
TGTGCCAGCAGTTGGATACAGGGGAACACTGAAGCTTTCTTT CASSWIQGNTEAFF TRBJ1-1 NA TRBV6-5 NA
TGTGCCAGCAGCGCGATACAGGGATTGAGCACCGGGGAGCTGTTTTTT CASSAIQGLSTGELFF TRBJ2-2 NA TRBV7-2 few
TGCAGTGCTACGACCCGTCGTGAGCAGTTCTTC CSATTRREQFF TRBJ2-1 NA TRBV20-1 few
TGCAGTGCTAGTAGTCCGGGACGTGTAACCACAGATACGCAGTATTTT CSASSPGRVTTDTQYF TRBJ2-3 NA TRBV20-1 few
TGCGCCAGCAGCCAGGGTAGAGGACTCAAGGGCGAGCAGTACTTC CASSQGRGLKGEQYF TRBJ2-7 NA TRBV4-1 NA
TGCAGTGCTATGCCGCGACGAACCACCGGGGAGCTGTTTTTT CSAMPRRTTGELFF TRBJ2-2 NA TRBV20-1 few
TGTGCCATCAGTGGGGCTAGCGGAGTGGGGACCCAGTACTTC CAISGASGVGTQYF TRBJ2-5 TRBD2 TRBV10-3 few
TGCGCCAGCAGCCAAGAAGGGGCTAGCGGGTACACAGATACGCAGTATTTT CASSQEGASGYTDTQYF TRBJ2-3 TRBD2 TRBV4-3 NA
TGTGCCAGCAGCTTAGGCGGCAGGGAGGATCAAGAGACCCAGTACTTC CASSLGGREDQETQYF TRBJ2-5 NA TRBV13 NA
TGTGCCAGCAGCTTAGCCTCGACTGGAAACTATGGCTACACCTTC CASSLASTGNYGYTF TRBJ1-2 NA TRBV13 NA
TGTGCCAGCAGTTTGGGGGGGTCCTTTCAAGAGACCCAGTACTTC CASSLGGSFQETQYF TRBJ2-5 TRBD2 TRBV12-3/TRBV12-4 few
TGTGCCAGCAGTTTTTTGTTGCAGAATGAGCAGTTCTTC CASSFLLQNEQFF TRBJ2-1 NA TRBV12-3/TRBV12-4 NA
TGTGCCAGCAGCTTAGAGTCCGGGGATGAGCAGTTCTTC CASSLESGDEQFF TRBJ2-1 NA TRBV7-9 NA
TGTGCCAGCAGTTACGGACAGGGTGGTACTGAAGCTTTCTTT CASSYGQGGTEAFF TRBJ1-1 TRBD1 TRBV6-5 many
TGTGCCAGCAGCCCCCTCGCGGGAGGTAGGGCTGAAGCTTTCTTT CASSPLAGGRAEAFF TRBJ1-1 NA TRBV9 NA
TGTGCCAGCACTTCTCTCGGGGACCAAGAGACCCAGTACTTC CASTSLGDQETQYF TRBJ2-5 NA TRBV6-2/TRBV6-3 NA
TGCAGTGCCCCGAGGGCGGGGGGCACAGATACGCAGTATTTT CSAPRAGGTDTQYF TRBJ2-3 TRBD2 TRBV20-1 NA
TGCAGCGTTGAAGGGAACAGGGCTGAAGCTTTCTTT CSVEGNRAEAFF TRBJ1-1 NA TRBV29-1 NA
TGCAGCGTTGTGTGGACAGCGGGTGAAGCTTTCTTT CSVVWTAGEAFF TRBJ1-1 NA TRBV29-1 few
TGCAGCGCCAGGACATCCACCTATGGCTACACCTTC CSARTSTYGYTF TRBJ1-2 NA TRBV29-1 NA
TGTGCCAGCAGTTTCGGTCGGCTCATCACAGATACGCAGTATTTT CASSFGRLITDTQYF TRBJ2-3 NA TRBV12-3/TRBV12-4 few